Sequencing of this T cell receptor beta chain was carried out in a study of cytomegalovirus exposure and HLA in healthy donors. Study-wide results and caveats: Across donors, presence/absence analyses took sequencing depth to be roughly uniform.

This CDR3 has 18 amino acids. V lost 3 bases and J lost 2; bases outside the gene matches: 13. Germline assignment: CDR1 SGHRS and CDR2 YFSETQ. Donors in the study were healthy people who gave bone marrow. PCR used 60 Vbeta primers and 13 Jbeta primers. Profiling relied on immunoSEQ multiplex PCR, and the TCRdb table lists in-frame clones only, not all of them. Among more than 90,000 clones listed, 69% were seen once. Notes on this clone: Antigen unknown.

This TCR was recovered from a man aged 45-65 years in good health and CMV-seronegative. The chain joins TRBV5-1 to TRBJ2-3, with TRBD2 identical over 9 bases. The material sequenced was PBMCs. CDR3 DNA: TGCGCCAGCAGCTCCCTGGGTATTAGCGGGAGTTCCACAGATACGCAGTATTTT. Its translation: CASSSLGISGSSTDTQYF.